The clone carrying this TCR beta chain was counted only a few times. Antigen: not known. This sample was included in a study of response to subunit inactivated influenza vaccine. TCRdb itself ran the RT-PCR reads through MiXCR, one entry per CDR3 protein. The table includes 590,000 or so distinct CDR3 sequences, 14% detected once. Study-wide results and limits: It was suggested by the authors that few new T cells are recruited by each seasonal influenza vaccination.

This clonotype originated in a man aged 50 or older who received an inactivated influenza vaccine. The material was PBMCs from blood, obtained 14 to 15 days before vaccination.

CDR3 protein: CASSQALAGEAVNNEQFF. The DNA of the CDR3 is TGCGCCAGCAGCCAAGCCTTAGCGGGGGAGGCAGTAAACAATGAGCAGTTCTTC. The chain links TRBV4-3 to TRBJ2-1; TRBD2 matches 9 bases. The CDR3 sequence is 18 residues long. The germline V gene has CDR1 LGHNA and CDR2 YSLEER. Losses at the gene ends were 1 base for V and 5 bases for J; bases not matched to a gene: 12.